A single sample is the source of the 8 T cell receptor beta chains below, sequenced in a study of T cell responses to AZD1222 COVID-19 vaccine (dated by TCRdb to the early 2020s). Sample time point, as interpreted from the label and publication: baseline before first vaccination. The library was generated by the immunoSEQ multiplex PCR assay. The source is immuneACCESS, and TCRdb retained only in-frame sequences with V and J called. Part of the clones is not carried over; for the studies checked, unresolved V genes explain less than half of this, and the remainder is unexplained. This sample lists about 85,000 clones; approximately 87% were detected once. The leading ten clones occupy about 7.7% of the sample. This specimen consisted of peripheral blood, obtained on day 0 of AZD1222 vaccination. These receptors all come from an adult in good health.

The V call is TRBV28, the J call TRBJ1-4, with a possible D match to TRBD1 (6 bases). The CDR3 runs 16 residues. V lost 5 bases and J lost 2, with 15 bases in between. Germline V gene lookup returns CDR1 MDHEN and CDR2 SYDVKM. The CDR3: CASSVISGATNEKLFF. Written as DNA, the CDR3 is TGTGCCAGCAGTGTCATCTCAGGGGCGACTAATGAAAAACTGTTTTTT.

The CDR3 protein is CASSLGSGRGETQYF. The CDR3 DNA reads TGTGCCAGCAGCTTAGGGTCAGGGAGGGGTGAGACCCAGTACTTC. V is TRBV7-8 and J is TRBJ2-5; 7 bases agree with TRBD2. Losses at the gene ends were 1 base for V and 5 bases for J; bases not matched to a gene: 7. The germline V gene encodes CDR1 SGHVS and CDR2 FQNEAQ. There are 15 residues in the CDR3.

This clone showed up just once. The V gene is TRBV5-1, the J gene TRBJ1-2, with 7 bases identical to TRBD1. CDR1 is SGHRS, CDR2 YFSETQ, per germline. Trimming took 2 bases from V and 2 from J; bases not matched to a gene: 9. This CDR3 region has 16 residues. The chain's CDR3 is CASSFGTQGQNYGYTF. The CDR3 coding sequence is TGCGCCAGCAGCTTCGGGACCCAGGGACAGAACTATGGCTACACCTTC.

In its sample, this clone was seen once. J is TRBJ1-4 and V is TRBV10-1, with TRBD1 as a possible D gene (6 bases). The CDR3 extends over 15 amino acids. Germline-derived CDR1 and CDR2 are WNHNN and SYGVQD (reference sequence). V was cut by 1 base and J by 9 bases, with 15 bases left in between. The chain's CDR3 is CASSEWAGEEQKLFF. CDR3 DNA sequence: TGCGCCAGCAGTGAGTGGGCAGGGGAAGAGCAAAAACTGTTTTTT.

The chain combines TRBV18 with TRBJ2-5; 12 nucleotides align to TRBD2. V shed 1 base, J shed 4 bases, and the junction held 4 bases outside the gene matches. There are 16 residues in the CDR3. The germline V gene encodes CDR1 KGHSH and CDR2 LQKENI. The CDR3 sequence is CASSPRLAGAGETQYF. CDR3 sequence (DNA): TGTGCCAGCTCACCACGACTAGCGGGAGCCGGAGAGACCCAGTACTTC.

This clone was seen just once. The chain employs TRBV29-1 and TRBJ1-4; no reliable D call. The CDR3 runs to 15 residues. With 4 bases removed from V and 3 bases from J, the gap between germline ends came to 15 bases. Germline V CDR1 and CDR2: SQVTM, ANQGSEA. The chain's CDR3 is CSVVGHLAANEKLFF. In DNA, the CDR3 is TGCAGCGTTGTTGGGCATTTGGCAGCTAATGAAAAACTGTTTTTT.

CDR3 sequence (DNA): TGTGCCATCAGTGAGTCGCTAAATTCACCCCTCCACTTT. Residues: CAISESLNSPLHF. The V call is TRBV10-3, the J call TRBJ1-6; D is ambiguous. Trimming stripped 0 bases from V and 7 bases from J, with 4 bases between. The CDR3 loop spans 13 amino acids. Germline loops: CDR1 ENHRY, CDR2 SYGVKD.

The chain couples TRBV27 to TRBJ1-2; D might be TRBD1 (6 bases). Germline V lookup: CDR1 MNHEY, CDR2 SMNVEV (reference sequence). V lost 3 bases to trimming and J lost 2 bases, with 13 bases between them. CDR3 length: 15 amino acids. CDR3 protein: CASSFSGQINYGYTF. The CDR3 nucleotides are TGTGCCAGCAGTTTTTCTGGACAGATCAACTATGGCTACACCTTC.